This T cell receptor (beta chain) emerged from a study of shared clonotypes between healthy human individuals. The CDR3 is 15 residues long. Germline loops: CDR1 LGHNA, CDR2 YSLEER. Repertoires were generated with immunoSEQ multiplex PCR, while TCRdb's copy carries only in-frame clones and drops some. The sample holds approximately 710,000 clones, roughly 91% seen once. This chain uses TRBV4-3 with TRBJ2-5; D is perhaps TRBD2 (6 bases). The end of the DNA is better explained by TRBJ2-7, so the J call may be wrong. The source is a man between 18 and 29 years old in good health. Some clones in this sample may be carry-over from other donors' samples. The sequenced material came from memory CD8+ T cells from PBMCs. Specified subset: CD45RO+ cells pooled with CCR7-negative TemRA cells. In DNA form, the CDR3 reads TGCGCCAGCAGCCAAGTAGGGGACTCCTTTTTCGAGCAGTACTTC. The encoded protein is CASSQVGDSFFEQYF.